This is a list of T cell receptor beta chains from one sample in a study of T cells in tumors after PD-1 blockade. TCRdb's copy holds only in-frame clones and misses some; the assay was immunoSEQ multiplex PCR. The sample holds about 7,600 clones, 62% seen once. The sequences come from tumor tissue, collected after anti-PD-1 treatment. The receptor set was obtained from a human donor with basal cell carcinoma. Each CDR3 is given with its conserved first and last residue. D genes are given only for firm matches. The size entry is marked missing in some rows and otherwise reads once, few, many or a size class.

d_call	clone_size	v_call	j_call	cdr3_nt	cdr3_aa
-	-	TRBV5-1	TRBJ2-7	TGCGCCAGCAGCGTAGACTGGCGGGCCTACGAGCAGTACTTC	CASSVDWRAYEQYF
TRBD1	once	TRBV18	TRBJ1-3	TGTGCCAGCTCACCACGGACAGGGTTAATCGGCTCTGGAAACACCATATATTTT	CASSPRTGLIGSGNTIYF
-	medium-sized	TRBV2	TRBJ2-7	TGTGCCAGCACCGAGGGTGGGACAAGCACCCACTACGAGCAGTACTTC	CASTEGGTSTHYEQYF
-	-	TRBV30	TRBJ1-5	TGTGCCTGGAGTAGCCAGAGCAATCAGCCCCAGCATTTT	CAWSSQSNQPQHF
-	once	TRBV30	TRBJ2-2	TGTGCCTTTCTTTACTCGGGCACCGGGGAGCTGTTTTTT	CAFLYSGTGELFF
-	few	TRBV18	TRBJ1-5	TGTGCCAGCTCGGACTGGTCTAGCAATCAGCCCCAGCATTTT	CASSDWSSNQPQHF
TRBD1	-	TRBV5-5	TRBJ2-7	TGTGCCAGCAGCTTGAGGACAGGGCAAGGCGAGCAGTACTTC	CASSLRTGQGEQYF
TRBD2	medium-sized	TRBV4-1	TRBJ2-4	TGCGCCAGCAGCCAAGTTTTCGGGGGGGCTTCCAAAAACATTCAGTACTTC	CASSQVFGGASKNIQYF
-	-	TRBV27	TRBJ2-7	TGTGCCAGCAGTTTACGGGAAGCGAGGGGAGAGCAGTACTTC	CASSLREARGEQYF
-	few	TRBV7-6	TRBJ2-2	TGTGCCAGCAGCTTTGCGGGCAACACCGGGGAGCTGTTTTTT	CASSFAGNTGELFF
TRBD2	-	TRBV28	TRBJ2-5	TGTGCCAGCAGCCCAGGGGGGGCGCGGGGGGGCACGAAGACCCAGTACTTC	CASSPGGARGGTKTQYF
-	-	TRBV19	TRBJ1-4	TGTGCCAGTAGTATCGGGGGAGGTCGGGAAAAACTGTTTTTT	CASSIGGGREKLFF
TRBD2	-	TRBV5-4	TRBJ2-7	TGTGCCAGCAGCTTGGCTAGCGGGATCTTCTACGAGCAGTACTTC	CASSLASGIFYEQYF
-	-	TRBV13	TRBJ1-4	TGTGCCAGCAGCCCCGTGGCCTCGGCGCATGAAAAACTGTTTTTT	CASSPVASAHEKLFF
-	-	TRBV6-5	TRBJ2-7	TGTGCCAGCAGTTACGTACAGCCGCACGGCTCCTACGAGCAGTACTTC	CASSYVQPHGSYEQYF
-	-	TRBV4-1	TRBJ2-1	TGCGCCAGCAGCCAAGATGTCCTCATCTCCTACAATGAGCAGTTCTTC	CASSQDVLISYNEQFF
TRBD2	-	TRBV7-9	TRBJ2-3	TGTGCCAGCAGCCCGGGACTAGACACAGATACGCAGTATTTT	CASSPGLDTDTQYF
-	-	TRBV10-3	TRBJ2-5	TGTGCCATCAGACCGACGGTTAGGGAGACCCAGTACTTC	CAIRPTVRETQYF
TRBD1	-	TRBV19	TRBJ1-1	TGTGCCAGTAGTGCCCACAGGGGTGAGACTGAAGCTTTCTTT	CASSAHRGETEAFF
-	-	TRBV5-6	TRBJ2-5	TGTGCCAGCAGCTTGGCCGGCGGGATCCAAGAGACCCAGTACTTC	CASSLAGGIQETQYF
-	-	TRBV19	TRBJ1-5	TGTGCCAGTAGTATAGATGCGTCGGGGGGCGATCAGCCCCAGCATTTT	CASSIDASGGDQPQHF
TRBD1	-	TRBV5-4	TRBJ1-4	TGTGCCAGCAGCTTCTCGACAGGGGGCAATGAAAAACTGTTTTTT	CASSFSTGGNEKLFF
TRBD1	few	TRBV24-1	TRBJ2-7	TGTGCCACCAGTGACGACAAAGGGGGGACAGGGGTATCCAACGAGCAGTACTTC	CATSDDKGGTGVSNEQYF
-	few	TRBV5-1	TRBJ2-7	TGCGCCAGCAGCTTGAATTACTACGAGCAGTACTTC	CASSLNYYEQYF
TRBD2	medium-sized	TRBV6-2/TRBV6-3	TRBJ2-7	TGTGCCAGCAGTTACGAGCGGGGTCACTACGAGCAGTACTTC	CASSYERGHYEQYF
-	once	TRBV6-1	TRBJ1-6	TGTGCCAGCAGTGACACGACAGCTTATAATTCACCCCTCCACTTT	CASSDTTAYNSPLHF
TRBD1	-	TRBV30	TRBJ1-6	TGTGCCTGGAGCCTCGGGACAGGGCCCTCTAGGGGGAATAATTCACCCCTCCACTTT	CAWSLGTGPSRGNNSPLHF
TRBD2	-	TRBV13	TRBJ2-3	TGTGCCAGCACCGAATCTAGCGGGGGGACCGCCACAGATACGCAGTATTTT	CASTESSGGTATDTQYF